The 10 T cell receptor beta chains given below trace back to one sample, sequenced in a study of blood T cell repertoires in COVID-19 (dated by TCRdb to 2020 to 2021). Libraries came from the immunoSEQ multiplex PCR assay. Sourced from immuneACCESS, this table was stored by TCRdb with only in-frame sequences that have V and J called. A share of the clones is absent; for the studies checked, an unresolved V gene accounts for under half, and the remainder has no known explanation. The sample profile shows hundreds of thousands of clones; 85% of them were found once. The ten largest clones take up around 5.5% of the sample. Material for sequencing was peripheral blood. The receptors derive from a man aged 50-59 years with active or convalescent COVID-19.

This rearrangement joins TRBV6-5 to TRBJ1-1, with TRBD1 identical over 7 bases. CDR1 MNHEY and CDR2 SVGAGI come from the germline V gene. The CDR3 extends over 14 amino acids. The V gene end was trimmed by 2 bases and the J gene end by 5 bases; junction bases not matched to a gene: 5. Here the CDR3 DNA reads TGTGCCAGCAGTTACGACAGGGCGGTAACTGAAGCTTTCTTT. Translating gives CASSYDRAVTEAFF.

The V call is TRBV9, the J call TRBJ2-1, with TRBD2 matching 8 bases. The V gene end was trimmed by 4 bases and the J gene end by 2 bases; junction bases not matched to a gene: 5. In germline, CDR1 is SGDLS, CDR2 YYNGEE. The CDR3 has 15 amino acids. This CDR3 is CASSLSGRTYNEQFF. The CDR3 DNA follows: TGTGCCAGCAGCTTGAGCGGGAGAACCTACAATGAGCAGTTCTTC. Looking up the rest from reference TRBV9 and TRBJ2-1 gives the full variable domain: DSGVTQTPKHLITATGQRVTLRCSPRSGDLSVYWYQQSLDQGLQFLIQYYNGEERAKGNILERFSAQQFPDLHSELNLSSLELGDSALYFCASSLSGRTYNEQFFGPGTRLTVL.

The rearrangement links TRBV21-1 to TRBJ2-3; TRBD2, the table's D call, was not compared with the DNA. TRBV21-1 is noted as a pseudogene. The CDR3 consists of 18 residues. The CDR3 sequence is CASSKSETSGRAEDTQYF. The DNA for the CDR3 is TGTGCCAGCAGCAAATCGGAGACTAGCGGGAGGGCCGAAGATACGCAGTATTTT.

The chain combines TRBV5-6 with TRBJ2-5; 10 bases line up with TRBD2. The ends lost 3 bases at V and 0 bases at J; junction bases unmatched: 5. CDR3 length equals 16 residues. Germline CDR1 SGHDT, CDR2 YYEEEE. CDR3 region: CASSSPGTSDQETQYF. The CDR3 coding sequence is TGTGCCAGCAGCTCGCCCGGGACTAGCGACCAAGAGACCCAGTACTTC.

The chain recombines TRBV7-2 with TRBJ1-4; D is undetermined. The CDR3 runs to 13 residues. Germline CDR1 is SGHTA and CDR2 is FQGNSA. Trimming cost V 5 bases and J 4 bases, with 8 bases left between them. The CDR3 nucleotides are TGTGCCAGCAGCAATCCTAATAATGAAAAACTGTTTTTT. Translated: CASSNPNNEKLFF.

V and J are TRBV20-1 and TRBJ2-1; D possibly corresponds to TRBD1 (5 bases). The CDR3 extends over 11 amino acids. Germline lookup yields CDR1 DFQATT and CDR2 SNEGSKA (reference sequence). Trimming pared 7 bases from V and 6 bases from J, leaving 10 bases between. For the CDR3, the DNA is TGCAGTGGGGGCAAGCTCAATGAGCAGTTCTTC. It translates to CSGGKLNEQFF.

V is TRBV7-2 and J is TRBJ2-2, with D perhaps TRBD2 (5 bases). CDR3 length: 16 amino acids. Between the trimmed V and J ends, which lost 5 bases and 6 bases, there was a span of 19 bases. Per the germline V gene, CDR1 is SGHTA and CDR2 is FQGNSA. The CDR3 nucleotides are TGTGCCAGCAGCCCTCAGCCGGCTGGGAGTTCCGGGGAGCTGTTTTTT. Its translation is CASSPQPAGSSGELFF.

V and J are TRBV29-1 and TRBJ2-3; 10 positions match TRBD2. The V and J ends lost 4 bases and 0 bases, in that order; junction bases with no gene match: 16. Germline V gives CDR1 SQVTM, CDR2 ANQGSEA. The CDR3 consists of 19 residues. CDR3 bases: TGCAGCGTTGTTGCGGGACTAGCGTGGCCACTTCAAAGCACAGATACGCAGTATTTT. Its translation: CSVVAGLAWPLQSTDTQYF.

This clone was seen a few times. CDR3 residues: CASSLAGRTGQQYGYTF. As DNA, the CDR3 is TGTGCCAGCAGCTTAGCGGGTAGGACGGGACAGCAGTATGGCTACACCTTC. This chain links TRBV7-9 with TRBJ1-2, with 7 bases matching TRBD1. Germline CDR1 is SEHNR and CDR2 is FQNEAQ (reference sequence). J gave up 5 bases and V 0 bases, and 12 bases lay outside the gene matches. This CDR3 has 17 amino acids.

V gene TRBV7-9 combines with J gene TRBJ2-1; perhaps TRBD2 as D (6 bases). Germline-derived CDR1 and CDR2 are SEHNR and FQNEAQ (reference sequence). The V gene lost 5 bases and the J gene lost 2 bases, with 13 bases spanning the gap. The CDR3 extends over 15 amino acids. CDR3 amino acids: CASSPAGHPYNEQFF. CDR3 coding DNA: TGTGCCAGCAGCCCCGCGGGGCATCCCTACAATGAGCAGTTCTTC.